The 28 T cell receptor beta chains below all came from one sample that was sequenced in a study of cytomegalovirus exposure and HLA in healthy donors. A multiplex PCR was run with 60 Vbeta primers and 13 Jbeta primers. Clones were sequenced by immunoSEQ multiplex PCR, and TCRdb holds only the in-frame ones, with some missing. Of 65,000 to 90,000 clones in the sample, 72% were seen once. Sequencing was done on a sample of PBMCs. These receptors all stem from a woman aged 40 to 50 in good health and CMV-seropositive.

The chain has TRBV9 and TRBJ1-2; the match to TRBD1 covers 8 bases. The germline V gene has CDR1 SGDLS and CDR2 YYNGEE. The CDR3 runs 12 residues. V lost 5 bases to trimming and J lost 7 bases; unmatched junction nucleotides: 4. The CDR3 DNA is TGTGCCAGCAGAGGACAGGGAGTTGGCTACACCTTC. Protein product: CASRGQGVGYTF.

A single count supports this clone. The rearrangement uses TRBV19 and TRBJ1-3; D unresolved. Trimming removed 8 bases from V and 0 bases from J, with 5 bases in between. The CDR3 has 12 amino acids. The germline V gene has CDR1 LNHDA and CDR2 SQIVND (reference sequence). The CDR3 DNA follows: TGTGCCAGTCAGAACTCTGGAAACACCATATATTTT. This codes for CASQNSGNTIYF.

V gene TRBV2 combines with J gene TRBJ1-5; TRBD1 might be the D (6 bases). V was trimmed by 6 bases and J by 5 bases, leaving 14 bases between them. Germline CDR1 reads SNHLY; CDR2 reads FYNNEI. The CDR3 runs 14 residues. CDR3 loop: CASSESGGYQPQHF. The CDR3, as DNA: TGTGCCAGCAGCGAAAGCGGGGGCTATCAGCCCCAGCATTTT.

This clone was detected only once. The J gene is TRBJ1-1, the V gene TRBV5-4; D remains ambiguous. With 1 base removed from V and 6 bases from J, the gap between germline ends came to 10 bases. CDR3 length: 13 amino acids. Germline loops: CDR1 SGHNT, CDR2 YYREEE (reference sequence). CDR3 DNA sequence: TGTGCCAGCAGCTTGCCCCACACATCTGAAGCTTTCTTT. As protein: CASSLPHTSEAFF.

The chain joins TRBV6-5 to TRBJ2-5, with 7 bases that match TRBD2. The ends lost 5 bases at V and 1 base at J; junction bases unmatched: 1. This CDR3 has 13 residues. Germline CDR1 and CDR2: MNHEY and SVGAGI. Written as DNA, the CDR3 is TGTGCCAGCAGTCCTAGCGGCCAAGAGACCCAGTACTTC. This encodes CASSPSGQETQYF.

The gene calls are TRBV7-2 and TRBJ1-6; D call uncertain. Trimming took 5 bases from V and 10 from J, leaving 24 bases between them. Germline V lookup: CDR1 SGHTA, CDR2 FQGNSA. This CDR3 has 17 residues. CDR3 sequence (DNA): TGTGCCAGCAGCAACCTCGGTCCTGGACTAAGGTTGTCACCCCTCCACTTT. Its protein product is CASSNLGPGLRLSPLHF.

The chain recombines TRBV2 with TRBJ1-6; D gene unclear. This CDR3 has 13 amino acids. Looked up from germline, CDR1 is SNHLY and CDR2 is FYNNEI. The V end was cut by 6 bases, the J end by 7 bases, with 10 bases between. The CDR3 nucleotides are TGTGCCAGCAGACCCGAGACAAATTCACCCCTCCACTTT. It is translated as CASRPETNSPLHF.

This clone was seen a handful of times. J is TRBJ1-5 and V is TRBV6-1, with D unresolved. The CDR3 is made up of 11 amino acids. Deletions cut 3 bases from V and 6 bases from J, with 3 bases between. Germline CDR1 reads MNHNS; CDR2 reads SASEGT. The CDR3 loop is CASSEAQPQHF. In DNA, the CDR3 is TGTGCCAGCAGTGAGGCTCAGCCCCAGCATTTT.

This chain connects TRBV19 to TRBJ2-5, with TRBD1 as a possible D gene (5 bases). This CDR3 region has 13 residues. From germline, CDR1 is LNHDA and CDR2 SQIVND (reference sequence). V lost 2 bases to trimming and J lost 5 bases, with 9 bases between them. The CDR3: CASSIQGRETQYF. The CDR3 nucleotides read TGTGCCAGTAGTATACAGGGCAGGGAGACCCAGTACTTC.

The CDR3: CASSPFQASNQPQHF. In nucleotides, the CDR3 is TGCGCCAGCAGCCCTTTTCAGGCTAGCAATCAGCCCCAGCATTTT. The chain couples TRBV4-1 to TRBJ1-5; no reliable D call. V lost 4 bases and J lost 0, with 10 bases in between. The V gene's germline CDR1 is MGHRA and CDR2 YSYEKL. The CDR3 contains 15 residues.

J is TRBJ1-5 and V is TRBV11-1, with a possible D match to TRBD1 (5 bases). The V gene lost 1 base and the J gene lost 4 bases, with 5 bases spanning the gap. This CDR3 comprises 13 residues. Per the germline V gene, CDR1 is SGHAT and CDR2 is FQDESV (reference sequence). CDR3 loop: CASSLDRNQPQHF. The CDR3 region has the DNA TGTGCCAGCAGCTTAGACAGGAATCAGCCCCAGCATTTT.

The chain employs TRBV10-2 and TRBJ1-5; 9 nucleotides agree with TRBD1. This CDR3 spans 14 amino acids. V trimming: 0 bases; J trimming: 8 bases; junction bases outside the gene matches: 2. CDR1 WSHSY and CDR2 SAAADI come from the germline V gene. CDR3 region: CASSESGQGEPQHF. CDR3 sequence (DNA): TGCGCCAGCAGTGAGTCGGGACAGGGTGAGCCCCAGCATTTT.

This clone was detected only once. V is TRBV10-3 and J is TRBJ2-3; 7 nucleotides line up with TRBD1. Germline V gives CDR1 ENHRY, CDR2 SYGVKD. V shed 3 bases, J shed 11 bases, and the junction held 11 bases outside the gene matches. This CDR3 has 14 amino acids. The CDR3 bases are TGTGCCATCAGTGATCCTCCCGGACAGGAGTTGCAGTATTTT. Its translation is CAISDPPGQELQYF.

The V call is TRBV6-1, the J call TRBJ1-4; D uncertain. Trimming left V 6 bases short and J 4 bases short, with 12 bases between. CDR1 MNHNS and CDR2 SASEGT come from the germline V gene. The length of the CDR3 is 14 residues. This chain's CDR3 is CASSPYRLNEKLFF. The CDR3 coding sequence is TGTGCCAGCAGCCCCTATAGACTTAATGAAAAACTGTTTTTT.

The CDR3 sequence is CASSIPGWGQGRETQYF. CDR3 sequence (DNA): TGTGCCAGCAGCATACCGGGTTGGGGACAGGGGAGAGAGACCCAGTACTTC. V gene TRBV9 combines with J gene TRBJ2-5, with 10 bases fitting TRBD1. Losses at the gene ends were 4 bases for V and 4 bases for J; bases not matched to a gene: 13. CDR3 length: 17 residues. The germline gives CDR1 SGDLS, CDR2 YYNGEE.

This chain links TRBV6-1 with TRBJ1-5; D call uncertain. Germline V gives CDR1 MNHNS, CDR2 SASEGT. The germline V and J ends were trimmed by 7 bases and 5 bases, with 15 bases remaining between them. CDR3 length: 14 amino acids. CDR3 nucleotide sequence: TGTGCCAGCAATCCCGGGATGGCCCATCAGCCCCAGCATTTT. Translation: CASNPGMAHQPQHF.

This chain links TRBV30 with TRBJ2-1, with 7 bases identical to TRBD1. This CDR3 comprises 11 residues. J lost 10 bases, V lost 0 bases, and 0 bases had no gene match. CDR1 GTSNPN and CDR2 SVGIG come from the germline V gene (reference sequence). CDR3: CAWSVQGEQFF. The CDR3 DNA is TGTGCCTGGAGTGTACAGGGGGAGCAGTTCTTC. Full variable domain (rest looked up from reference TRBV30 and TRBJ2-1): SQTIHQWPATLVQPVGSPLSLECTVEGTSNPNLYWYRQAAGRGLQLLFYSVGIGQISSEVPQNLSASRPQDRQFILSSKKLLLSDSGFYLCAWSVQGEQFFGPGTRLTVL.

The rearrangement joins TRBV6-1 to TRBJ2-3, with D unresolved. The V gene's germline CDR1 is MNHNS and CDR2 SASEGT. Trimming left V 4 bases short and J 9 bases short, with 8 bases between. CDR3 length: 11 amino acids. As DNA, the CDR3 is TGTGCCAGCAGTGGGAGAGACACGCAGTATTTT. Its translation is CASSGRDTQYF.

CDR3: CASSPGTDGNTIYF. The CDR3 nucleotides are TGTGCCAGCTCACCAGGGACTGATGGAAACACCATATATTTT. The chain recombines TRBV18 with TRBJ1-3, with TRBD1 as a possible D gene (5 bases). V lost 2 bases to trimming and J lost 3 bases, with 8 bases between them. CDR1 and CDR2 from the germline V gene are KGHSH and LQKENI. The CDR3 loop spans 14 amino acids.

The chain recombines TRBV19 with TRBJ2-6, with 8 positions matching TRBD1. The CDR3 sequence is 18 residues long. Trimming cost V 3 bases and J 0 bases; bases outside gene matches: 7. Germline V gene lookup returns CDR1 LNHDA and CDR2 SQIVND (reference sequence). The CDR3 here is CASSIMTGALSGANVLTF. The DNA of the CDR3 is TGTGCCAGTAGTATTATGACAGGGGCCCTCTCTGGGGCCAACGTCCTGACTTTC.

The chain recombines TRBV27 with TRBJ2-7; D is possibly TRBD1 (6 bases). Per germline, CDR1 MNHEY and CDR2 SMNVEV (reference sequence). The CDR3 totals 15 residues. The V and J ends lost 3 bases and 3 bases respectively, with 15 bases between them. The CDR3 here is CASSFGQSDFYEQYF. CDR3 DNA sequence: TGTGCCAGCAGTTTTGGACAGTCCGATTTCTACGAGCAGTACTTC.

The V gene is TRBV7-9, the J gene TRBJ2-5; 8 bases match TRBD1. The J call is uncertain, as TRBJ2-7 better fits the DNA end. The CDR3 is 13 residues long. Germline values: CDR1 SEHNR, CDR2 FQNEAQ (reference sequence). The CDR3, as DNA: TGTGCCAGCAGCTTCGACGGGACAGGCGAGCAGTACTTC. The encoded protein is CASSFDGTGEQYF.

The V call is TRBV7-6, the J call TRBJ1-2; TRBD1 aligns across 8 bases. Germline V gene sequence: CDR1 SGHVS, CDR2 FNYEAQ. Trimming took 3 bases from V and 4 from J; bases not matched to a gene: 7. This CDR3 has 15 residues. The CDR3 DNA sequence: TGTGCCAGCAGCTTCGGGAGGACAGGGACCTATGGCTACACCTTC. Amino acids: CASSFGRTGTYGYTF.

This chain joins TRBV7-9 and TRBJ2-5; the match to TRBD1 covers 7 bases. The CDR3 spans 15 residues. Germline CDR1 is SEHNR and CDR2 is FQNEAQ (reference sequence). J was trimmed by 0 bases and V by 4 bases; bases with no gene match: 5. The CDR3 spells CASSYGTEYQETQYF. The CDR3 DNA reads TGTGCCAGCAGCTACGGGACAGAATACCAAGAGACCCAGTACTTC.

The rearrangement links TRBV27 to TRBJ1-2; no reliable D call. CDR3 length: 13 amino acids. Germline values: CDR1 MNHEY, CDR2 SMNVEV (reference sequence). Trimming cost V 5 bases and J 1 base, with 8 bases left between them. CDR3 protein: CASSGHFNYGYTF. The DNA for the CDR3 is TGTGCCAGCAGTGGGCACTTTAACTATGGCTACACCTTC.

CDR3 sequence: CSVGSGANEKLFF. CDR3 nucleotides: TGCAGCGTCGGGTCGGGGGCTAATGAAAAACTGTTTTTT. V usage is TRBV29-1 and J usage is TRBJ1-4, with D maybe TRBD1 (5 bases). The CDR3 has 13 amino acids. Germline V CDR1 and CDR2: SQVTM, ANQGSEA. The germline V and J ends were trimmed by 6 bases and 3 bases, with 11 bases remaining between them.

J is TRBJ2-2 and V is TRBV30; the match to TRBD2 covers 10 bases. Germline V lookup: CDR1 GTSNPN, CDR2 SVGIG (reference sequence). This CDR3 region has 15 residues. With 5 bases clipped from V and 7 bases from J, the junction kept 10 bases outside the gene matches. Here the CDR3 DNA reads TGTGCCTGGTCAGCGGGGGGGCCTATCGACGGGGAGCTGTTTTTT. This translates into CAWSAGGPIDGELFF.

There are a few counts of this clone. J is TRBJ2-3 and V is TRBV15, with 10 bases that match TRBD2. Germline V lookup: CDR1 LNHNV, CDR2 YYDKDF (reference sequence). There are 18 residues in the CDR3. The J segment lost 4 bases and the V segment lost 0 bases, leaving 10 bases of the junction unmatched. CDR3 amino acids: CATSRERVAGGESDTQYF. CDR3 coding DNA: TGTGCCACCAGCAGAGAAAGGGTAGCGGGGGGTGAGTCAGATACGCAGTATTTT.